Listed below are T cell receptor beta chains from one sample, sequenced in a study of cytomegalovirus exposure and HLA in healthy donors. The protocol was immunoSEQ multiplex PCR, while the TCRdb copy is restricted to in-frame clones and leaves out a portion. The sample shows roughly 120,000 clones, approximately 73% of them seen only once. The sample comprised PBMCs. The receptor source for this set is a man aged 35-49 years in good health and CMV-seronegative. Each CDR3 is given with its conserved first and last residue. Fields, in order: V gene, CDR3 length, clone size, D gene, J gene, CDR3 protein, CDR3 DNA. The D gene is left open where the match is weak. Some rows mark clone size as missing; the rest say once, few, many or name a class of expanded clone.

TRBV2	14	-	-	TRBJ1-1	CASSEPGMNTEAFF	TGTGCCAGCAGTGAGCCAGGGATGAACACTGAAGCTTTCTTT
TRBV4-2	16	-	-	TRBJ1-5	CAGSQESGVGNQPQHF	TGTGCCGGCAGCCAAGAATCGGGGGTAGGCAATCAGCCCCAGCATTTT
TRBV19	16	-	TRBD1	TRBJ2-7	CASSWDRSSFPYEQYF	TGTGCCAGTAGCTGGGACAGGTCTTCTTTTCCCTACGAGCAGTACTTC
TRBV5-1	15	-	TRBD1	TRBJ1-5	CASSLTGTVDQPQHF	TGCGCCAGCAGCTTGACCGGGACAGTGGATCAGCCCCAGCATTTT
TRBV4-3	13	few	-	TRBJ2-1	CASSQGGTLGQFF	TGCGCCAGCAGCCAAGGTGGAACGCTAGGGCAGTTCTTC
TRBV5-1	16	-	TRBD2	TRBJ2-1	CASSLGPGLASNEQFF	TGCGCCAGCAGCTTGGGGCCGGGACTAGCTTCCAATGAGCAGTTCTTC
TRBV6-5	15	-	TRBD1	TRBJ2-7	CASRSRDRGTYEQYF	TGTGCCAGCAGGTCCCGGGACAGGGGGACCTACGAGCAGTACTTC
TRBV6-1	11	-	TRBD1	TRBJ2-7	CASRRQGEQYF	TGTGCCAGCAGAAGACAGGGCGAGCAGTACTTC
TRBV6-5	13	-	TRBD1	TRBJ2-5	CASRPDRGETQYF	TGTGCCAGCAGGCCGGACAGGGGAGAGACCCAGTACTTC
TRBV4-3	15	-	TRBD2	TRBJ2-1	CASSLLRGSYNEQFF	TGCGCCAGCAGCCTACTGCGGGGGTCCTACAATGAGCAGTTCTTC
TRBV29-1	11	few	-	TRBJ2-7	CSVTGGYEQYF	TGCAGCGTGACCGGGGGATACGAGCAGTACTTC
TRBV7-2	15	-	TRBD1	TRBJ2-5	CASRRPGQIQETQYF	TGTGCCAGCAGGCGGCCGGGACAGATACAAGAGACCCAGTACTTC
TRBV14	15	-	-	TRBJ2-5	CASSQVWVREETQYF	TGTGCCAGCAGCCAAGTTTGGGTGAGGGAGGAGACCCAGTACTTC
TRBV6-6	16	-	TRBD1	TRBJ1-2	CASSSPTGQGVYGYTF	TGTGCCAGCAGTTCCCCGACCGGACAGGGCGTCTATGGCTACACCTTC
TRBV4-1	17	-	TRBD2	TRBJ2-3	CASSQKLASGSTDTQYF	TGCGCCAGCAGCCAAAAGTTGGCTAGCGGGAGCACAGATACGCAGTATTTT
TRBV2	18	-	TRBD2	TRBJ2-1	CASSAKAPGGLANNEQFF	TGTGCCAGCAGCGCTAAGGCCCCAGGGGGACTAGCAAACAATGAGCAGTTCTTC
TRBV6-4	14	-	TRBD1	TRBJ1-1	CASSLKQGSTEAFF	TGTGCCAGCAGCTTGAAACAGGGGAGCACTGAAGCTTTCTTT
TRBV10-3	14	once	-	TRBJ1-5	CAISPGGANQPQHF	TGTGCCATCAGTCCGGGGGGGGCCAATCAGCCCCAGCATTTT
TRBV4-3	14	few	-	TRBJ1-1	CASSRSSRDTEAFF	TGCGCCAGCAGCCGTAGTAGCAGAGACACTGAAGCTTTCTTT
TRBV2	16	-	TRBD1	TRBJ1-3	CASSASVTGDGNTIYF	TGTGCCAGCAGTGCCTCCGTCACAGGGGATGGAAACACCATATATTTT
TRBV7-9	15	-	TRBD2	TRBJ2-7	CASSLSGGFSYEQYF	TGTGCCAGCAGCTTAAGCGGGGGATTCTCCTACGAGCAGTACTTC
TRBV7-2	15	-	-	TRBJ1-3	CASSLGSLSGNTIYF	TGTGCCAGCAGCTTAGGTTCCCTCTCTGGAAACACCATATATTTT
TRBV30	14	-	-	TRBJ1-2	CAWSVAGSTYGYTF	TGTGCCTGGAGTGTCGCAGGTTCGACCTATGGCTACACCTTC
TRBV27	14	-	-	TRBJ2-7	CASSLRTAVYEQYF	TGTGCCAGCAGTTTAAGGACAGCAGTCTACGAGCAGTACTTC
TRBV7-2	15	-	-	TRBJ1-3	CASSSDRSSGNTIYF	TGTGCCAGCAGCTCAGACAGAAGCTCTGGAAACACCATATATTTT
TRBV5-1	16	-	-	TRBJ2-3	CASSSRGRTYTDTQYF	TGCGCCAGCAGCTCCCGGGGGAGGACCTACACAGATACGCAGTATTTT
TRBV5-1	15	-	TRBD1	TRBJ2-1	CASSLATGGMNEQFF	TGCGCCAGCAGCTTGGCGACAGGGGGGATGAATGAGCAGTTCTTC
TRBV5-1	15	-	TRBD1	TRBJ2-3	CASSRTGDDADTQYF	TGCGCCAGCAGCAGGACAGGGGATGACGCAGATACGCAGTATTTT
TRBV4-1	20	few	-	TRBJ2-2	CASSQERQASTGGSIGELFF	TGCGCCAGCAGCCAAGAGAGACAGGCCTCCACCGGTGGGTCGATCGGGGAGCTGTTTTTT
TRBV6-1	13	-	-	TRBJ1-3	CVSSEALGYTIYF	TGTGTCAGCAGTGAAGCGCTCGGTTACACCATATATTTT
TRBV29-1	15	few	-	TRBJ2-1	CSVEGWEKAPNEQFF	TGCAGCGTTGAAGGTTGGGAGAAGGCACCCAATGAGCAGTTCTTC
TRBV5-1	16	-	TRBD2	TRBJ2-3	CASSLVAGGRTDTQYF	TGCGCCAGCAGCTTGGTAGCGGGGGGGCGTACGGATACGCAGTATTTT
TRBV7-9	12	-	-	TRBJ1-3	CASSPGGNTIYF	TGTGCCAGCAGCCCAGGGGGAAACACCATATATTTT
TRBV21-1	12	-	-	TRBJ1-5	CARRASNQPQHF	TGTGCCAGGCGCGCGAGCAATCAGCCCCAGCATTTT